This TCR beta chain came from a study of T-cell reconstitution after alpha-beta-depleted transplantation in children. Germline CDR1 SGHTA, CDR2 FQGNSA. CDR3 length: 16 amino acids. Germline trimming cut 4 bases from V and 4 bases from J; bases unmatched to any gene: 9. Preparation of the TCRbeta library involved a method that used unique molecular identifiers. TCRdb redid the calling of the PCR reads with MiXCR, one entry per CDR3 protein. The sample has some 350,000 distinct CDR3 sequences, 9% to 12% seen once. This specimen was PBMCs from the stem cell graft donor, taken from the stem cell graft. This sequence joins TRBV7-2 and TRBJ2-1; TRBD1 agrees at 8 bases. The receptor's source is a human donor who donated a stem cell graft to a child with acute lymphoblastic leukemia. CDR3 in amino acids: CASSSIRTGRYNEQFF. CDR3 bases: TGTGCCAGCAGCTCGATCCGGACAGGGAGGTACAATGAGCAGTTCTTC.